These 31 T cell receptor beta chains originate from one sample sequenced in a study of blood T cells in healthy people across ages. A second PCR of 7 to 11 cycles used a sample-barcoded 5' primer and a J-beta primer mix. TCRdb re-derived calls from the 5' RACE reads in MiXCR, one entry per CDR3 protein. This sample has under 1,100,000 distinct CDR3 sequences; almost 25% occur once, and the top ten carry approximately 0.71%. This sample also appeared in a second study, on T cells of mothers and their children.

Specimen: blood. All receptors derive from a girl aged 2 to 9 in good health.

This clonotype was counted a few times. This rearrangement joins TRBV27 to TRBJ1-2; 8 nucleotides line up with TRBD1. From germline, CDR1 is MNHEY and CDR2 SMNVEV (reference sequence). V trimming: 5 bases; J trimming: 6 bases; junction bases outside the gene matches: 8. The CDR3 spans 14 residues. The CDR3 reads CASSRTGSRDGYTF. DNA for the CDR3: TGTGCCAGCAGTCGGACAGGGTCAAGGGATGGCTACACCTTC.

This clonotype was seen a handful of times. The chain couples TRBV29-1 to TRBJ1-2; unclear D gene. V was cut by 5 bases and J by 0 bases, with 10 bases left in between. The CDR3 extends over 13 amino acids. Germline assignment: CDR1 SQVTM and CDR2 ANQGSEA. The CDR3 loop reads CSVPQPSNYGYTF. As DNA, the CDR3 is TGCAGCGTTCCTCAACCTTCTAACTATGGCTACACCTTC.

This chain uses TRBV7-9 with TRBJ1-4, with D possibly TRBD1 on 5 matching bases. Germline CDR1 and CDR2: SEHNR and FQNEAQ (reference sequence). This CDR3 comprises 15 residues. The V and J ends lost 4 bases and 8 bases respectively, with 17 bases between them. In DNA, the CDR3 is TGTGCCAGCAGCTCAGAAGGGGCGGGAAGAGAAAAACTGTTTTTT. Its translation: CASSSEGAGREKLFF.

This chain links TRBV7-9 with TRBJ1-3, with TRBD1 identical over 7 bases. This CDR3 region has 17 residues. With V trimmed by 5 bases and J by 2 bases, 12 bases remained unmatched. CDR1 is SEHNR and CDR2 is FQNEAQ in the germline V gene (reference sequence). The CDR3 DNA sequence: TGTGCCAGCAGCCCTCGGACAGGAACCCCCACTGGAAACACCATATATTTT. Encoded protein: CASSPRTGTPTGNTIYF.

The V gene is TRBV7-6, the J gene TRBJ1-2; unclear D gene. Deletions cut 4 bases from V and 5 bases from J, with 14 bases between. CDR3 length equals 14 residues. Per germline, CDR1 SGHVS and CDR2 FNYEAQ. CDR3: CASSYGPTAYGYTF. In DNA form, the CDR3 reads TGTGCCAGCAGCTATGGCCCCACGGCTTATGGCTACACCTTC.

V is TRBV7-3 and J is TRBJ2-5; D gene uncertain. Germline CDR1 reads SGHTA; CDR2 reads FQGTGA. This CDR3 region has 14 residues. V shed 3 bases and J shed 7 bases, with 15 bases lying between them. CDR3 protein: CASSFSPGTGTQYF. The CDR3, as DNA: TGTGCCAGCAGCTTCTCCCCAGGCACTGGGACCCAGTACTTC.

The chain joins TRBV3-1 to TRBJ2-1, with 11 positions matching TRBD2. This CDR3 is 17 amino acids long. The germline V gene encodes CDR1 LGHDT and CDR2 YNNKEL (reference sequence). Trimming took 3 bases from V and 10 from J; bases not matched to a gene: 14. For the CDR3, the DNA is TGTGCCAGCAGCCAGGAAATCACTAGCGGGAGTTGGGGAGAGCAGTTCTTC. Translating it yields CASSQEITSGSWGEQFF.

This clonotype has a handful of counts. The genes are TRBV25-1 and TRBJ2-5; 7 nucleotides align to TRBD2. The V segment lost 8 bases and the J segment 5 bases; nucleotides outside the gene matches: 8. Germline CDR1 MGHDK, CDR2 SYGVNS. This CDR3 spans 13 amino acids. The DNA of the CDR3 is TGTGCCAGCCGGACTTTCGGGGGGGAGACCCAGTACTTC. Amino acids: CASRTFGGETQYF.

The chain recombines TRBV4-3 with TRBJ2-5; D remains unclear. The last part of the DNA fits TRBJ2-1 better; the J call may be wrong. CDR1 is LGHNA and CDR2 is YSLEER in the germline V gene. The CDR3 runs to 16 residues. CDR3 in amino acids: CASSQDRSAAYNEQFF. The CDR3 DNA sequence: TGCGCCAGCAGCCAAGATAGGAGCGCGGCTTACAATGAGCAGTTCTTC.

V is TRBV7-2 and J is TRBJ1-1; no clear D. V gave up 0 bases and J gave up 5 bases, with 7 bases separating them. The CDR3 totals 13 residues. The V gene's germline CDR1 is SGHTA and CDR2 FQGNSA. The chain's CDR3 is CASSLAGWTEAFF. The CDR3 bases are TGTGCCAGCAGCTTAGCAGGGTGGACTGAAGCTTTCTTT.

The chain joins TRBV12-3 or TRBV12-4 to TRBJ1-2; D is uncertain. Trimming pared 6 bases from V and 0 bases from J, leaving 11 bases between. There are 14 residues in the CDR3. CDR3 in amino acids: CASSASRTNYGYTF. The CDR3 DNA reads TGTGCCAGCAGCGCGTCGAGGACTAACTATGGCTACACCTTC.

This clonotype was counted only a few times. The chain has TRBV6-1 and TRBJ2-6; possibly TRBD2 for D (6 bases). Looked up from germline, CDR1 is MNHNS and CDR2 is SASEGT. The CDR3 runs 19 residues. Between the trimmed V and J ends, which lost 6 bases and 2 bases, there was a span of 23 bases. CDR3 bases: TGTGCCAGCAGCGCACAGAAGGAGGGGTATTTTCCTGGGGCCAACGTCCTGACTTTC. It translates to CASSAQKEGYFPGANVLTF.

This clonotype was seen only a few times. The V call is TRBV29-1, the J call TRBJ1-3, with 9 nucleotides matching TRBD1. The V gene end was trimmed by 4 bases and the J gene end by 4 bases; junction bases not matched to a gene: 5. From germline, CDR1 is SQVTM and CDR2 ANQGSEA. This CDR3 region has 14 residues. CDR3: CSVAGTGKGNTIYF. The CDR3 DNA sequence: TGCAGCGTTGCCGGGACAGGGAAAGGAAACACCATATATTTT.

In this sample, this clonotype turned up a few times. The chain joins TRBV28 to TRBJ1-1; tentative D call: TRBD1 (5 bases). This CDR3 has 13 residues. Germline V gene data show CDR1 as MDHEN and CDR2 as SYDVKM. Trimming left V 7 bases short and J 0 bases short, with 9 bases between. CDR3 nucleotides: TGTGCCAGCAACCGACAGATGAACACTGAAGCTTTCTTT. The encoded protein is CASNRQMNTEAFF.

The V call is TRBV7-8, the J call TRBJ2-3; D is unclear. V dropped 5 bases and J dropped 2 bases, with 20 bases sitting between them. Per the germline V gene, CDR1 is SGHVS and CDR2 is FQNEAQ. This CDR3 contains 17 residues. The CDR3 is CASSQWSQTPITDTQYF. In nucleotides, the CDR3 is TGTGCCAGCAGCCAATGGTCACAGACCCCCATCACAGATACGCAGTATTTT.

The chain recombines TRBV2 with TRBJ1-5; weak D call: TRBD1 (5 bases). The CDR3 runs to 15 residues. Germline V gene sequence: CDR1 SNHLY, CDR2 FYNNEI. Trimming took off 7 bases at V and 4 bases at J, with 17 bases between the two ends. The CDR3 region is CASTYQGVGNQPQHF. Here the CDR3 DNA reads TGTGCCAGCACTTATCAGGGTGTAGGAAATCAGCCCCAGCATTTT.

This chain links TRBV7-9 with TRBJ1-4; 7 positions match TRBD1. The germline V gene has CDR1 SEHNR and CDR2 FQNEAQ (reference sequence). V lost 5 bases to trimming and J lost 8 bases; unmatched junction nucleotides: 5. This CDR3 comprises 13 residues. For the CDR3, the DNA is TGTGCCAGCAGCGTTGAACAGGGGGAAAAACTGTTTTTT. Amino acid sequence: CASSVEQGEKLFF. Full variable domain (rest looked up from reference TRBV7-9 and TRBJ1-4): DTGVSQNPRHKITKRGQNVTFRCDPISEHNRLYWYRQTLGQGPEFLTYFQNEAQLEKSRLLSDRFSAERPKGSFSTLEIQRTEQGDSAMYLCASSVEQGEKLFFGSGTQLSVL.

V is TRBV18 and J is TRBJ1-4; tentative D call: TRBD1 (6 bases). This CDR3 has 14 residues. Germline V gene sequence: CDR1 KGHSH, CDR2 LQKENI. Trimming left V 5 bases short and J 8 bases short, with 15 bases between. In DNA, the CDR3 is TGTGCCAGCTCATCACAGGGCTACGTCGAAAAACTGTTTTTT. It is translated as CASSSQGYVEKLFF.

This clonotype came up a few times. The CDR3 DNA reads as TGTGCCAGCAGTTCAATCCGTATGCTAGCGGGATTTGCGGGGGGCCAGACCAATGAGCAGTTCTTC. This encodes CASSSIRMLAGFAGGQTNEQFF. This chain links TRBV27 with TRBJ2-7, with 9 bases that match TRBD2. The end of the DNA fits TRBJ2-1 better, so the J call may be wrong. This CDR3 has 22 amino acids. Germline V lookup: CDR1 MNHEY, CDR2 SMNVEV (reference sequence).

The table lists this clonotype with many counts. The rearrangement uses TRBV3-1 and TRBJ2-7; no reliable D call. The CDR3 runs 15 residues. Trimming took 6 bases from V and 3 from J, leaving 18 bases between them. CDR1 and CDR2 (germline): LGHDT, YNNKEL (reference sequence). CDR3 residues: CASRRRIDVGYEQYF. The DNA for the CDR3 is TGTGCCAGCAGGCGTCGGATTGATGTGGGCTACGAGCAGTACTTC.

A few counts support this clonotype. The CDR3, as DNA: TGTGCCAGCAGCTTGGAGGCAGGGGGGAACACCGGGGAGCTGTTTTTT. Protein product: CASSLEAGGNTGELFF. The chain recombines TRBV7-8 with TRBJ2-2, with TRBD1 matching over 7 bases. CDR1 SGHVS and CDR2 FQNEAQ come from the germline V gene. CDR3 length: 16 residues. V was clipped by 3 bases and J by 1 base; unmatched bases: 5.

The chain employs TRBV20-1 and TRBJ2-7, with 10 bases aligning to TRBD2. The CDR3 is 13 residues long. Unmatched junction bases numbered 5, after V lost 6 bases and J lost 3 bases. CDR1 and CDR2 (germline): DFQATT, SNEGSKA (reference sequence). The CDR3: CSATLAGDYEQYF. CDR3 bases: TGCAGTGCAACTCTAGCGGGGGACTACGAGCAGTACTTC.

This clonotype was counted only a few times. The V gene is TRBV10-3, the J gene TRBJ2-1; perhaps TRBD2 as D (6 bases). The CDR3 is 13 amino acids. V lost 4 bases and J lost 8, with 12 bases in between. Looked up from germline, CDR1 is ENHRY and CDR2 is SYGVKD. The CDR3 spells CAISASPSDEQFF. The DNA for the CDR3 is TGTGCCATCAGTGCCTCTCCTAGCGATGAGCAGTTCTTC.

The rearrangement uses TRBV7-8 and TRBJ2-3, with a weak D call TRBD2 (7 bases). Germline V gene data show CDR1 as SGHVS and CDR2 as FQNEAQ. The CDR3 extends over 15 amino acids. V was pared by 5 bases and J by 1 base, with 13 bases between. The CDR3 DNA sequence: TGTGCCAGCAGCCCTCGGGGGGCGCGCACAGATACGCAGTATTTT. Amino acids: CASSPRGARTDTQYF. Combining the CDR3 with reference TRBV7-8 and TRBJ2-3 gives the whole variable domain GAGVSQSPRYKVAKRGQDVALRCDPISGHVSLFWYQQALGQGPEFLTYFQNEAQLDKSGLPSDRFFAERPEGSVSTLKIQRTQQEDSAVYLCASSPRGARTDTQYFGPGTRLTVL.

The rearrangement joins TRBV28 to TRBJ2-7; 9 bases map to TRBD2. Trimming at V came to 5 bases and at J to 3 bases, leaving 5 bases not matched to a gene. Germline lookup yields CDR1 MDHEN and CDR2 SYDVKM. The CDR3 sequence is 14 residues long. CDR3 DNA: TGTGCCAGCAGTATAGCGGGAGTCGGCTACGAGCAGTACTTC. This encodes CASSIAGVGYEQYF.

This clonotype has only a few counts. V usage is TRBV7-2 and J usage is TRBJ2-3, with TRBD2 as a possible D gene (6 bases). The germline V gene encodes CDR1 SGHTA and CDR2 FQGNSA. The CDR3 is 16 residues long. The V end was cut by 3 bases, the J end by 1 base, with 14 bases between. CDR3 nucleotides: TGTGCCAGCAGCTTCAGGGCTAGCGTAGGCACAGATACGCAGTATTTT. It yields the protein CASSFRASVGTDTQYF.

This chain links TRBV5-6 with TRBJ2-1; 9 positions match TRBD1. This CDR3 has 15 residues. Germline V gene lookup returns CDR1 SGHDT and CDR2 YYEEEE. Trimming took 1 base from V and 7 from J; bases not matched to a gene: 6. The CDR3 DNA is TGTGCCAGCAGCTTGCTACAGGGGGCGATAAATGAGCAGTTCTTC. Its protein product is CASSLLQGAINEQFF.

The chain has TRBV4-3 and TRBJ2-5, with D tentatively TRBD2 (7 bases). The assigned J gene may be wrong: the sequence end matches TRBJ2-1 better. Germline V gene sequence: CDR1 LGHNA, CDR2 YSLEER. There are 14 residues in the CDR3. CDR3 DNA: TGCGCCAGCAGCCAAGACCGGGGGGCAGATGAGCAGTTCTTC. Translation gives CASSQDRGADEQFF.

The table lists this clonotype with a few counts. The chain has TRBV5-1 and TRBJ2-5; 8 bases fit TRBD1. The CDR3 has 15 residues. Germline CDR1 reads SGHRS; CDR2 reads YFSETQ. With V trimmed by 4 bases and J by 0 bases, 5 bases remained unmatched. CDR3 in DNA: TGCGCCAGCAGCGCGGACAGGGCGGACCAAGAGACCCAGTACTTC. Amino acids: CASSADRADQETQYF.

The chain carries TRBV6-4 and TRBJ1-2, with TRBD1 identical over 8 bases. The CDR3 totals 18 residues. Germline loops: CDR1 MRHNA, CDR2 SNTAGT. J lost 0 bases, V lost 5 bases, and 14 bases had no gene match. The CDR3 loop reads CASSTPQGVGLTNYGYTF. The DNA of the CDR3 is TGTGCCAGCAGTACACCACAGGGGGTGGGCCTGACTAACTATGGCTACACCTTC.

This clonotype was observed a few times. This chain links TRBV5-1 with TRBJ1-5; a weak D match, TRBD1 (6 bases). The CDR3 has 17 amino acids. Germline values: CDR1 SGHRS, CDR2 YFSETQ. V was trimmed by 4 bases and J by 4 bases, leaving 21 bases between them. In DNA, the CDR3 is TGCGCCAGCAGCCCCGGGCTGAACAGGGATCGAAATCAGCCCCAGCATTTT. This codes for CASSPGLNRDRNQPQHF.